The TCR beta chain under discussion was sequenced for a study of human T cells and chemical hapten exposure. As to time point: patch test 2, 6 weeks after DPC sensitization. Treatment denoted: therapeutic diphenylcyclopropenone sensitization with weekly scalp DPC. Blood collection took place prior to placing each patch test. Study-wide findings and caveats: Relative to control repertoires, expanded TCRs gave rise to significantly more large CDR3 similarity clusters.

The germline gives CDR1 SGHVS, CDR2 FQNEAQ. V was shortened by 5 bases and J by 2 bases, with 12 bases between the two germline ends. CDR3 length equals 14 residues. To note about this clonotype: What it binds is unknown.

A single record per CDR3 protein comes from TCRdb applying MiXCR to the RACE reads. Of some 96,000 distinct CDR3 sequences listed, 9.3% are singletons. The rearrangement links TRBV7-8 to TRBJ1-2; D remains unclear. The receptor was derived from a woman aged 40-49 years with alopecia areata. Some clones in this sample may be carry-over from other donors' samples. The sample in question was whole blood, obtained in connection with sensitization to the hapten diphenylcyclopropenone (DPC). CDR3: CASSPRAYNYGYTF. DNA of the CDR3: TGTGCCAGCAGCCCGCGGGCCTACAACTATGGCTACACCTTC. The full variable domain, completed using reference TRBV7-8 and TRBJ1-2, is GAGVSQSPRYKVAKRGQDVALRCDPISGHVSLFWYQQALGQGPEFLTYFQNEAQLDKSGLPSDRFFAERPEGSVSTLKIQRTQQEDSAVYLCASSPRAYNYGYTFGSGTRLTVV.